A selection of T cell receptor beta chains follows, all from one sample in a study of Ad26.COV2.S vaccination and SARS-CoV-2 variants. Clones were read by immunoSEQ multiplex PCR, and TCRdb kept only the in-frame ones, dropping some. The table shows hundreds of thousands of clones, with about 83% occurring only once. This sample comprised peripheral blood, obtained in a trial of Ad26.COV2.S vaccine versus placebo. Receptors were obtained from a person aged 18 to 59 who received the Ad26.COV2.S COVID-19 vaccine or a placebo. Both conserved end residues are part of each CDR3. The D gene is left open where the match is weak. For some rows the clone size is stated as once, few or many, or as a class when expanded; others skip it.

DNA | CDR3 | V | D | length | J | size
TGCGCCAGCAGCCAAGATGGGTCGCAGACTGAAGCTTTCTTT | CASSQDGSQTEAFF | TRBV4-3 | - | 14 | TRBJ1-1 | -
TGTGCCAGCTCACCGGACTACGAGCAGTACTTC | CASSPDYEQYF | TRBV18 | - | 11 | TRBJ2-7 | -
TGTGCCAGCAGCGCCAGACTAGCGGGAGGCCATGAGCAGTTCTTC | CASSARLAGGHEQFF | TRBV7-2 | TRBD2 | 15 | TRBJ2-1 | -
TGCGCCAGCAGCTTTGGATCAGGGGAATACAATGAGCAGTTCTTC | CASSFGSGEYNEQFF | TRBV5-1 | - | 15 | TRBJ2-1 | -
TGTGCCAGCAGCCCACGAATTGCGGGGGAGACCCAGTACTTC | CASSPRIAGETQYF | TRBV11-3 | - | 14 | TRBJ2-5 | once
TGTGCCAGCAGAGGCCGGCGGGAGGGCCTGGATACGCAGTATTTT | CASRGRREGLDTQYF | TRBV2 | TRBD2 | 15 | TRBJ2-3 | -
TGTGCCACCGCGGGGGGCTCCTACAATGAGCAGTTCTTC | CATAGGSYNEQFF | TRBV6-5 | TRBD2 | 13 | TRBJ2-1 | -
TGTGCCAGCAAAGGGACAGAGAACACTGAAGCTTTCTTT | CASKGTENTEAFF | TRBV11-2 | TRBD1 | 13 | TRBJ1-1 | -
TGTGCCTCCCAACAGGGTAGAAACGAGCAGTACTTC | CASQQGRNEQYF | TRBV5-4 | - | 12 | TRBJ2-7 | -
TGTGCCAGTATTTCCCCGGGACAGGGAGAAGGTGGCTACACCTTC | CASISPGQGEGGYTF | TRBV2 | TRBD1 | 15 | TRBJ1-2 | -
TGTGCCAGCAGTGATTCAAGGGGAGACAATGAGCAGTTCTTC | CASSDSRGDNEQFF | TRBV6-1 | - | 14 | TRBJ2-1 | -
TGCAGCGTTGCCCCGGGACAGCGGGCGGCTTTCTTT | CSVAPGQRAAFF | TRBV29-1 | TRBD1 | 12 | TRBJ1-1 | -
TGTGCCAGCAGCGAAACCGGGACCCTAACCACCGGGGAGCTGTTTTTT | CASSETGTLTTGELFF | TRBV7-8 | - | 16 | TRBJ2-2 | -
TGCGCCAGCAGCTTGGGGGTTGGTGAAAAACTGTTTTTT | CASSLGVGEKLFF | TRBV5-1 | - | 13 | TRBJ1-4 | -
TGTGCCAGCAGCCGTGTCGGTGAAGCTTTCTTT | CASSRVGEAFF | TRBV4-2 | - | 11 | TRBJ1-1 | few
TGTGCCAGTAGCCTCAGCGGGGGTAGCACAGATACGCAGTATTTT | CASSLSGGSTDTQYF | TRBV19 | TRBD2 | 15 | TRBJ2-3 | once
TGTGCCAGTAGTTCAATACAGGGTCTGGAGGCCTACGAGCAGTACTTC | CASSSIQGLEAYEQYF | TRBV19 | - | 16 | TRBJ2-7 | -
TGCGCCAGCAGCTTGGCCTTCAGGGGCCGGGGTAGTGGCTACACCTTC | CASSLAFRGRGSGYTF | TRBV5-1 | - | 16 | TRBJ1-2 | -
TGTGCCAGCAGTCACCTCGACAGGGGACCCTACGAGCAGTACTTC | CASSHLDRGPYEQYF | TRBV28 | TRBD1 | 15 | TRBJ2-7 | -
TGCGCCAGCAGCCAGGGGTTCAGGGGGCGCGTCAAAAACATTCAGTACTTC | CASSQGFRGRVKNIQYF | TRBV4-3 | TRBD1 | 17 | TRBJ2-4 | -
TGTGCCAGCACCCCGTGGAGGACAGGGGGTAACTATGGCTACACCTTC | CASTPWRTGGNYGYTF | TRBV7-9 | TRBD1 | 16 | TRBJ1-2 | -
TGTGCCAGCAGCTTAGAGGAGACAGGGCAAGAGACCCAGTACTTC | CASSLEETGQETQYF | TRBV11-2 | TRBD1 | 15 | TRBJ2-5 | -
TGTGCCAGCAGCTTGGGACAGAACTATGGCTACACCTTC | CASSLGQNYGYTF | TRBV5-4 | - | 13 | TRBJ1-2 | -
TGTGCCAGTAGTCCCCCGGGACTCGGGCGGACCCAGTACTTC | CASSPPGLGRTQYF | TRBV19 | - | 14 | TRBJ2-5 | -
TGCGCCAGCAGCCAAGAGAAGGGGGCTAGGGAAAAACTGTTTTTT | CASSQEKGAREKLFF | TRBV4-3 | TRBD1 | 15 | TRBJ1-4 | -
TGTGCCAGCAGTTTATCCTTGCGACAGTACGAGCAGTACTTC | CASSLSLRQYEQYF | TRBV27 | - | 14 | TRBJ2-7 | -
TGTGCCAGCAGCTTAAGGGGGCAGGGGGTTCGCTCACCCCTCCACTTT | CASSLRGQGVRSPLHF | TRBV7-3 | TRBD1 | 16 | TRBJ1-6 | few
TGTGCCAGCACTCATGGGGGGGCGGGAGCTACCTACGAGCAGTACTTC | CASTHGGAGATYEQYF | TRBV27 | - | 16 | TRBJ2-7 | -
TGTGCCAGTAGAACCTCTGGCGGGGGCTCCTACGAGCAGTACTTC | CASRTSGGGSYEQYF | TRBV19 | TRBD2 | 15 | TRBJ2-7 | -
TGTGCCAGCAGCCTCCCACCGGGACAGGTAGATGAAAAACTGTTTTTT | CASSLPPGQVDEKLFF | TRBV7-9 | TRBD1 | 16 | TRBJ1-4 | -
TGTGCCAGCAGCCTATCGTGGGGGGAGCAGTACTTC | CASSLSWGEQYF | TRBV7-2 | - | 12 | TRBJ2-7 | -
TGCGCCAGCAGCCCGATTGCGCTTCGGAGGGGGACTGAAGCTTTCTTT | CASSPIALRRGTEAFF | TRBV5-1 | - | 16 | TRBJ1-1 | -